This TCR beta chain emerged from a study of blood T cells in healthy people across ages. Across the whole study: The template switching approach captured approximately one barcoded beta molecule for every two T cells.

Through a sample-barcoded 5' primer and a J-beta primer mix, a second PCR was run for 7 to 11 cycles. Individual samples furnished no less than 2.5 million CDR3-containing paired-end reads apiece. TCRdb reprocessed the 5' RACE reads with MiXCR, giving one entry per CDR3 protein. The sample shows around 1,000,000 distinct CDR3 sequences, 35% to 40% of them seen only once. The sample was blood. The source of this sequence is a young man in good health.

CDR3 region: CASSETSGRRNEQFF. CDR3 nucleotide sequence: TGTGCCAGCAGTGAGACTAGCGGGAGAAGGAATGAGCAGTTCTTC. The chain is built from TRBV25-1 and TRBJ2-1; 12 bases map to TRBD2. Germline CDR1 is MGHDK and CDR2 is SYGVNS. This CDR3 comprises 15 residues. Trimming removed 3 bases from V and 7 bases from J; junction bases left unmatched: 4.